One and the same sample provided the 7 T cell receptor beta chains below, sequenced in a study of prognosis after radiotherapy for stage I lung cancer. TCR beta CDR3 was amplified from genomic DNA by two-round multiplex PCR. The authors ran first-round PCR with primers specific to each TRBV and TRBJ gene. Each CDR3 protein is one row after TCRdb ran MiXCR on the multiplex PCR reads. Of 26,000 or so distinct CDR3 sequences listed, about 32% are singletons. The specimen comprised PBMCs, sampled before or after stereotactic body radiation therapy (not recorded which). The receptors derive from a donor over 45 with non-small cell lung cancer.

This clonotype was detected ten times or more. The J gene is TRBJ1-6, the V gene TRBV6-1; D remains ambiguous. Looked up from germline, CDR1 is MNHNS and CDR2 is SASEGT. The CDR3 length is 15 residues. Trimming left V 4 bases short and J 6 bases short, with 13 bases between. In DNA, the CDR3 is TGTGCCAGCAGTGCAACCAGGCGCTCTAATTCACCCCTCCACTTT. Its translation: CASSATRRSNSPLHF.

This clonotype was detected many times. CDR3 DNA: TGCGCCAGCAGCACCGGGACTAGCGGCTACAATGAGCAGTTCTTC. It encodes CASSTGTSGYNEQFF. This sequence joins TRBV5-1 and TRBJ2-1; 11 nucleotides match TRBD2. Losses at the gene ends were 4 bases for V and 3 bases for J; bases not matched to a gene: 3. The CDR3 contains 15 residues. CDR1 is SGHRS and CDR2 is YFSETQ in the germline V gene.

In this sample, this clonotype turned up many times. The chain's CDR3 is CASSQTGGGPTEAFF. The CDR3 DNA reads TGTGCCAGCAGTCAGACAGGGGGCGGCCCCACTGAAGCTTTCTTT. The chain combines TRBV28 with TRBJ1-1, with 10 bases fitting TRBD1. Germline CDR1 and CDR2: MDHEN and SYDVKM. CDR3 length equals 15 residues. V was clipped by 5 bases and J by 4 bases; unmatched bases: 7. Supplemented by reference TRBV28 and TRBJ1-1, the full variable domain reads DVKVTQSSRYLVKRTGEKVFLECVQDMDHENMFWYRQDPGLGLRLIYFSYDVKMKEKGDIPEGYSVSREKKERFSLILESASTNQTSMYLCASSQTGGGPTEAFFGQGTRLTVV.

The table lists this clonotype with many counts. The chain uses TRBV20-1 and TRBJ1-6, with 9 bases lining up with TRBD1. The germline CDR1 and CDR2 sequences are DFQATT and SNEGSKA (reference sequence). The V and J ends lost 4 bases and 7 bases, in that order; junction bases with no gene match: 2. The CDR3 loop spans 13 amino acids. This chain's CDR3 is CSATGTGNSPLHF. The CDR3 DNA follows: TGCAGTGCTACCGGGACAGGGAATTCACCCCTCCACTTT.

This clonotype was counted at least ten times. The chain joins TRBV29-1 to TRBJ1-5, with 8 bases fitting TRBD1. The germline V gene encodes CDR1 SQVTM and CDR2 ANQGSEA. Trimming removed 7 bases from V and 2 bases from J; junction bases left unmatched: 4. The CDR3 covers 13 residues. For the CDR3, the DNA is TGCAGCGCAGGACAGGGAGGCAATCAGCCCCAGCATTTT. Translating gives CSAGQGGNQPQHF. Looking up the rest from reference TRBV29-1 and TRBJ1-5 gives the full variable domain: SAVISQKPSRDICQRGTSLTIQCQVDSQVTMMFWYRQQPGQSLTLIATANQGSEATYESGFVIDKFPISRPNLTFSTLTVSNMSPEDSSIYLCSAGQGGNQPQHFGDGTRLSIL.

This clonotype came up many times. V gene TRBV29-1 combines with J gene TRBJ2-7, with TRBD2 identical over 11 bases. The CDR3 contains 14 residues. V was clipped by 5 bases and J by 6 bases; unmatched bases: 9. Per the germline V gene, CDR1 is SQVTM and CDR2 is ANQGSEA. CDR3 residues: CSVRPTSGGGEQYF. The CDR3 nucleotides read TGCAGCGTTCGACCCACTAGCGGGGGAGGCGAGCAGTACTTC.

This clonotype was detected many times. The chain links TRBV11-3 to TRBJ2-5; 8 nucleotides line up with TRBD2. This CDR3 has 16 amino acids. Trimming cost V 5 bases and J 5 bases; bases outside gene matches: 13. Germline assignment: CDR1 SGHNT and CDR2 YENEEA. The chain's CDR3 is CASSPPQAGASETQYF. The CDR3 region has the DNA TGTGCCAGCAGCCCCCCCCAAGCGGGAGCTTCCGAGACCCAGTACTTC.